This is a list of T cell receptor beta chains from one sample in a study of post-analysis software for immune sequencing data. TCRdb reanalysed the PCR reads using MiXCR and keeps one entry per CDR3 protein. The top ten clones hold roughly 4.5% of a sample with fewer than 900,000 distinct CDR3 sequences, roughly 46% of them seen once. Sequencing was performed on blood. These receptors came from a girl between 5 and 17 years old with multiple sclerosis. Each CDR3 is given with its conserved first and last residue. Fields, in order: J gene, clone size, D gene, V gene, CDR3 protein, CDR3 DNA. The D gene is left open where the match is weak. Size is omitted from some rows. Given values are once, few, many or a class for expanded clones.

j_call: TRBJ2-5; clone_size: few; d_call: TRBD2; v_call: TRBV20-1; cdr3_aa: CSARARRFSGRETQYF; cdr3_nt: TGCAGTGCTAGAGCCCGAAGATTTAGCGGGAGAGAGACCCAGTACTTC
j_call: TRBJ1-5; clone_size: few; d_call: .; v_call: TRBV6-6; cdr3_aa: CASNRPNQPQHF; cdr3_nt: TGTGCCAGCAACCGCCCAAATCAGCCCCAGCATTTT
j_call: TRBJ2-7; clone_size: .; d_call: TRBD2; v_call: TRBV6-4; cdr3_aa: CASSDSATSATRPSYEQYF; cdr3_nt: TGTGCCAGCAGTGACTCGGCGACTAGCGCCACAAGGCCCTCCTACGAGCAGTACTTC
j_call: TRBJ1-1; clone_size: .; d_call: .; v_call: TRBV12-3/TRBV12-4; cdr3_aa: CASRDTGTLVTEAFF; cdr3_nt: TGTGCCAGCAGAGATACCGGGACACTCGTCACTGAAGCTTTCTTT
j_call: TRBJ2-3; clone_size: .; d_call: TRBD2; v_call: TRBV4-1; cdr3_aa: CASSQELAGVADTQYF; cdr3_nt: TGCGCCAGCAGCCAAGAGCTAGCGGGAGTGGCAGATACGCAGTATTTT
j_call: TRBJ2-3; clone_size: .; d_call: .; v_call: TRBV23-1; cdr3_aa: CASTLGVSDTQYF; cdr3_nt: TGCGCCAGCACTCTAGGGGTGTCAGATACGCAGTATTTT
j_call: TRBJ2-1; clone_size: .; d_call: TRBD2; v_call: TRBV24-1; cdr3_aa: CATSFVGSGRTEQFF; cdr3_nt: TGTGCCACCAGTTTCGTGGGTAGCGGGAGGACTGAGCAGTTCTTC
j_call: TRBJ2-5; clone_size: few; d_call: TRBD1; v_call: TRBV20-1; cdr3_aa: CSAKDRFKVETQYF; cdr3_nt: TGCAGTGCCAAGGACAGGTTCAAGGTAGAGACCCAGTACTTC
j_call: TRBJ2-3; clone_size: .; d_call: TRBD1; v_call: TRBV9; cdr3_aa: CASSVDRQGVTDTQYF; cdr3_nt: TGTGCCAGCAGCGTAGATCGACAGGGGGTCACAGATACGCAGTATTTT
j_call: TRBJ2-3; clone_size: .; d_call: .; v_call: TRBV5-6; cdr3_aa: CASSLAGRGWDTQYF; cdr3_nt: TGTGCCAGCAGCTTGGCAGGCAGGGGTTGGGATACGCAGTATTTT
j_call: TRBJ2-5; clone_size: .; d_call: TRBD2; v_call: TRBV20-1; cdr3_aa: CSAGGLAGIQETQYF; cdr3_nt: TGCAGTGCTGGAGGACTAGCGGGAATCCAAGAGACCCAGTACTTC
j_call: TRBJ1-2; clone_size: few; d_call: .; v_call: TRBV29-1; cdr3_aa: CSAFDGYGYTF; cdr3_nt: TGCAGCGCCTTCGACGGCTATGGCTACACCTTC
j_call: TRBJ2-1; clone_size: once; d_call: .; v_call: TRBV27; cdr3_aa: CASSPLQARGSYNEQFF; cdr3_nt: TGTGCCAGCAGTCCCCTCCAGGCTAGGGGATCCTACAATGAGCAGTTCTTC
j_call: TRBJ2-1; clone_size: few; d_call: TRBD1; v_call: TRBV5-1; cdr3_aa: CASSSGGTGVRNEQFF; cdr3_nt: TGCGCCAGCAGTTCCGGCGGGACAGGGGTAAGAAATGAGCAGTTCTTC
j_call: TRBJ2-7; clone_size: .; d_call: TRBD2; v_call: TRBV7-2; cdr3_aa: CASSKTSGGTYEQYF; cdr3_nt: TGTGCCAGCAGTAAGACTAGCGGGGGAACCTACGAGCAGTACTTC
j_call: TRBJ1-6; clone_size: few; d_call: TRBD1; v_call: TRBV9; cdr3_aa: CASSPTGGAGGAPLHF; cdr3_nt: TGTGCCAGCAGCCCTACTGGAGGGGCAGGGGGGGCACCCCTCCACTTT
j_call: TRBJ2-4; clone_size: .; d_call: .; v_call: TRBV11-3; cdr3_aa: CASSSRLTWIQYF; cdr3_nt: TGTGCCAGCAGCTCCCGACTGACTTGGATTCAGTACTTC
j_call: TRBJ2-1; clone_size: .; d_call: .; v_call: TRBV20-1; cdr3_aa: CSARATGRHEQFF; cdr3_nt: TGCAGTGCTAGAGCCACGGGGAGGCATGAGCAGTTCTTC
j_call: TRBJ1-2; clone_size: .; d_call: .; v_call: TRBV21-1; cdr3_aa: CASSVQGQCFGYTF; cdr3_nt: TGTGCCAGCAGCGTCCAAGGACAGTGCTTTGGCTACACCTTC
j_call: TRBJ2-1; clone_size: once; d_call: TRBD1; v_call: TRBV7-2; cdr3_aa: CASSAPDRATYNEQFF; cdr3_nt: TGTGCCAGCAGCGCACCGGACAGGGCTACCTACAATGAGCAGTTCTTC
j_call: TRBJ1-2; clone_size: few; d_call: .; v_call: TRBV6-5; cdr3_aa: CASSYSGDRINYGYTF; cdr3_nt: TGTGCCAGCAGTTACTCGGGTGACAGGATTAACTATGGCTACACCTTC
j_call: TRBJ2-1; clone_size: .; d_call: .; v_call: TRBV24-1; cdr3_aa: CATSDRRQLNEQFF; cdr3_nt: TGTGCCACCAGTGACCGAAGGCAGTTGAATGAGCAGTTCTTC
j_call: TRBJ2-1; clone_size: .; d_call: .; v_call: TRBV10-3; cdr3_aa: CAISPQGNEQFF; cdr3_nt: TGTGCCATCAGCCCGCAGGGAAATGAGCAGTTCTTC
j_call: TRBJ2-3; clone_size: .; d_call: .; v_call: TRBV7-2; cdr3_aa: CASSLSGLNTDTQYF; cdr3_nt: TGTGCCAGCAGCTTATCAGGACTAAACACAGATACGCAGTATTTT
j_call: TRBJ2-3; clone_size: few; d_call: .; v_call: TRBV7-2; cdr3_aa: CASSLGKPGTDTQYF; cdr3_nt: TGTGCCAGCAGCCTCGGGAAACCTGGCACAGATACGCAGTATTTT
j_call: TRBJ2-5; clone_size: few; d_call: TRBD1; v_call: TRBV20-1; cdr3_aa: CSARDGTGVGETQYF; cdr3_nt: TGCAGTGCTAGAGATGGGACAGGGGTAGGAGAGACCCAGTACTTC
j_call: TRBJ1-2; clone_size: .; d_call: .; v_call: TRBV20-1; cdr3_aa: CSARVGRENGYTF; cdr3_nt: TGCAGTGCTAGAGTGGGAAGGGAAAATGGCTACACCTTC
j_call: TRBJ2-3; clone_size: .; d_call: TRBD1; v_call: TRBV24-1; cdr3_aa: CATSDFLDRGGTDTQYF; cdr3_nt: TGTGCCACCAGTGATTTTCTGGACAGGGGGGGCACAGATACGCAGTATTTT
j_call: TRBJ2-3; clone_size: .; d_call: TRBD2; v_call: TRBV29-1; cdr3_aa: CSVKRGRTDTQYF; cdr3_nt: TGCAGCGTTAAGCGGGGCCGCACAGATACGCAGTATTTT